Listed below are T cell receptor beta chains from one sample, sequenced in a study of human T cells and chemical hapten exposure. TCRdb redid the calling of the reads with MiXCR, one entry per CDR3 protein. The sample records about 120,000 distinct CDR3 sequences, over 6.5% being singletons. Sequencing used whole blood. These receptors were collected from a human donor in good health. Some clones in this sample may be carry-over from other donors' samples. CDR3s leave out the opening cysteine and the closing phenylalanine or tryptophan. Each record gives: J gene, V gene, CDR3 protein.

j_call: TRBJ2-1
v_call: TRBV9
cdr3_aa: ASSPRSGSGRASGNEQF

j_call: TRBJ2-3
v_call: TRBV9
cdr3_aa: ASSVAPDGVTDTQY

j_call: TRBJ2-1
v_call: TRBV20-1
cdr3_aa: SARDRVVFANEQF

j_call: TRBJ2-7
v_call: TRBV20-1
cdr3_aa: SAVKTSGRAHEQY

j_call: TRBJ1-1
v_call: TRBV12-3/TRBV12-4
cdr3_aa: ASSLGHGEAF

j_call: .
v_call: TRBV10-2
cdr3_aa: ASSELVAGVNEQY

j_call: TRBJ2-7
v_call: TRBV7-9
cdr3_aa: ASLSTRTGHSYEQY

j_call: TRBJ2-1
v_call: TRBV6-1
cdr3_aa: ASSEKGQAWKHEQF

j_call: TRBJ2-3
v_call: TRBV6-1
cdr3_aa: ASSEDGDTQY

j_call: TRBJ2-5
v_call: TRBV28
cdr3_aa: ASTQSRDETQY

j_call: TRBJ2-5
v_call: TRBV20-1
cdr3_aa: SARGGEQETQY

j_call: TRBJ2-1
v_call: TRBV2
cdr3_aa: ASSLGTQGDVNEQF

j_call: TRBJ2-1
v_call: TRBV25-1
cdr3_aa: ASSLSGTGNEQF

j_call: TRBJ2-7
v_call: TRBV6-2/TRBV6-3
cdr3_aa: ASSYGGLFYELY

j_call: TRBJ2-1
v_call: TRBV20-1
cdr3_aa: SAMVLGGKGGNNEQF

j_call: TRBJ2-6
v_call: TRBV9
cdr3_aa: ASSFRRSGANVLT

j_call: TRBJ2-5
v_call: TRBV11-2
cdr3_aa: ASSARQGAVLGETQY

j_call: TRBJ2-2
v_call: TRBV7-9
cdr3_aa: ASSGFEITGELF

j_call: TRBJ2-1
v_call: TRBV19
cdr3_aa: ASSIVGGTVDNEQF

j_call: TRBJ2-3
v_call: TRBV5-4
cdr3_aa: ASSPELAQASTDTQY

j_call: TRBJ2-7
v_call: TRBV27
cdr3_aa: ASSPLHLRGAQLYEQY

j_call: TRBJ2-3
v_call: TRBV7-2
cdr3_aa: ASTTRGSTDTQY

j_call: TRBJ2-1
v_call: TRBV19
cdr3_aa: ASSISSGRRSSYNEQF

j_call: TRBJ2-2
v_call: TRBV5-5
cdr3_aa: ASSGGTSGLGTGELF

j_call: TRBJ2-1
v_call: TRBV4-3
cdr3_aa: ASSQQQGTYNEQF

j_call: TRBJ2-1
v_call: TRBV6-1
cdr3_aa: ASSDPRGGQTRDEQF

j_call: TRBJ2-2
v_call: TRBV3-1
cdr3_aa: ASSQGGANTGELF

j_call: TRBJ2-3
v_call: TRBV5-1
cdr3_aa: ASSLGGPPGTDTQY

j_call: TRBJ2-3
v_call: TRBV20-1
cdr3_aa: SAPRLGDRDPTDTQY

j_call: TRBJ1-4
v_call: TRBV2
cdr3_aa: ASRVDRGEKLF

j_call: TRBJ2-7
v_call: TRBV7-2
cdr3_aa: ASSFTSGVSYEQY

j_call: TRBJ1-1
v_call: TRBV7-9
cdr3_aa: ASSLDFRALGTEAF

j_call: TRBJ1-5
v_call: TRBV12-3/TRBV12-4
cdr3_aa: ASSLGLVGNQPQH

j_call: TRBJ1-3
v_call: TRBV4-2
cdr3_aa: ASSQDLSFGNTIY

j_call: TRBJ1-2
v_call: TRBV7-8
cdr3_aa: ASSLSEGGYYGYT

j_call: TRBJ2-7
v_call: TRBV4-2
cdr3_aa: ASSQGLQLYEQY

j_call: TRBJ2-3
v_call: TRBV10-3
cdr3_aa: AISGTGESTDTQY

j_call: TRBJ1-5
v_call: TRBV7-2
cdr3_aa: ASSPLIGSGQPQH

j_call: TRBJ1-1
v_call: TRBV5-5
cdr3_aa: ASSLAGTGPNTEAF

j_call: TRBJ2-1
v_call: TRBV20-1
cdr3_aa: SAPIDEQF

j_call: TRBJ2-7
v_call: TRBV12-3/TRBV12-4
cdr3_aa: ASSPLVRGPEEQY

j_call: TRBJ2-7
v_call: TRBV20-1
cdr3_aa: SARPSTSYSYEQY

j_call: TRBJ2-5
v_call: TRBV12-3/TRBV12-4
cdr3_aa: ASSYPSPETQY

j_call: TRBJ1-2
v_call: TRBV12-3/TRBV12-4
cdr3_aa: ASSFGGVGTYGYT

j_call: TRBJ1-2
v_call: TRBV6-5
cdr3_aa: ASSSLSRWT

j_call: TRBJ2-7
v_call: TRBV2
cdr3_aa: ASSEGLAGVNSYEQY

j_call: TRBJ2-3
v_call: TRBV7-9
cdr3_aa: ASRPLGVGTDTQY

j_call: TRBJ2-7
v_call: TRBV6-5
cdr3_aa: ASSYSGDTSYEQY

j_call: TRBJ2-7
v_call: TRBV4-2
cdr3_aa: ASSQDSGLSREQY

j_call: TRBJ1-2
v_call: TRBV7-2
cdr3_aa: ASRLPGQVYGYT

j_call: TRBJ2-2
v_call: TRBV20-1
cdr3_aa: SARDMGGSPANTGELF

j_call: TRBJ2-5
v_call: TRBV7-9
cdr3_aa: ASSSPLGLAGQETQY